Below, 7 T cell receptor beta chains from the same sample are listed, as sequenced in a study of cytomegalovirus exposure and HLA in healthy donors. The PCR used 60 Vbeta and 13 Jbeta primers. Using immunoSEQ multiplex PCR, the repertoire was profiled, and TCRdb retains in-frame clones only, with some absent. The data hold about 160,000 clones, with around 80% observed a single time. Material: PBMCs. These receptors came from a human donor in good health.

Written as DNA, the CDR3 is TGTGCCAGCAGCCTCGTTATGACTTCTATCGAGCAGTACTTC. Its protein is CASSLVMTSIEQYF. The V gene is TRBV7-2, the J gene TRBJ2-7; D unresolved. V lost 5 bases and J 6 bases, leaving 17 bases between the germline ends. This CDR3 spans 14 amino acids. Looked up from germline, CDR1 is SGHTA and CDR2 is FQGNSA.

CDR3 bases: TGTGCCAGCAGGGGACAGGGAACGAACTATGGCTACACCTTC. Amino acids: CASRGQGTNYGYTF. The chain couples TRBV25-1 to TRBJ1-2, with 9 bases aligning to TRBD1. CDR1 is MGHDK and CDR2 is SYGVNS in the germline V gene. Trimming at V came to 6 bases and at J to 2 bases, leaving 4 bases not matched to a gene. The CDR3 sequence is 14 residues long.

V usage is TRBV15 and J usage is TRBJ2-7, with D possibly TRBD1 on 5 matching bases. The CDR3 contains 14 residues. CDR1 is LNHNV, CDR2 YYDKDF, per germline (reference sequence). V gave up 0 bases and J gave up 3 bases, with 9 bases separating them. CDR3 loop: CATSRDRGFYEQYF. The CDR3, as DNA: TGTGCCACCAGCAGAGATAGGGGTTTCTACGAGCAGTACTTC.

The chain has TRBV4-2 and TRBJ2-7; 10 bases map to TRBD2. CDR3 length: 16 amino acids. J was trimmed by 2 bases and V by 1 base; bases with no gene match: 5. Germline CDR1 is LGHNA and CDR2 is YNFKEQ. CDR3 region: CASSQGASGGTYEQYF. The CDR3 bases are TGTGCCAGCAGCCAAGGTGCTAGCGGGGGAACCTACGAGCAGTACTTC.

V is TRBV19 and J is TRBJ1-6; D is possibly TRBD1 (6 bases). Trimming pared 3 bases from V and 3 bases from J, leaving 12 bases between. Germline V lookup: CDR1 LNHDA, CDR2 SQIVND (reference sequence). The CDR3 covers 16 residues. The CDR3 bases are TGTGCCAGTAGTATGACCAGGGGATACTATAATTCACCCCTCCACTTT. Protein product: CASSMTRGYYNSPLHF.

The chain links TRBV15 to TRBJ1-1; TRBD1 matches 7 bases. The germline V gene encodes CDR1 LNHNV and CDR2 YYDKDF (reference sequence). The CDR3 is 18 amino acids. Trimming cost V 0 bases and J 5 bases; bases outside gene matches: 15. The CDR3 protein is CATSRDPFQGGWVTEAFF. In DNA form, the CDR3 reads TGTGCCACCAGCAGAGATCCTTTTCAAGGGGGCTGGGTAACTGAAGCTTTCTTT.

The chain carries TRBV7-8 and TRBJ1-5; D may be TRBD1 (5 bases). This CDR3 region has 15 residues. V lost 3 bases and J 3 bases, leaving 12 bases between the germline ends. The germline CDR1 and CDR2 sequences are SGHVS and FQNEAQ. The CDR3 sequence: CASSLGRGTNQPQHF. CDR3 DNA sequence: TGTGCCAGCAGCTTGGGGCGGGGGACCAATCAGCCCCAGCATTTT. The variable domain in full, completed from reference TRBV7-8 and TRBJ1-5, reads GAGVSQSPRYKVAKRGQDVALRCDPISGHVSLFWYQQALGQGPEFLTYFQNEAQLDKSGLPSDRFFAERPEGSVSTLKIQRTQQEDSAVYLCASSLGRGTNQPQHFGDGTRLSIL.